The clone carrying this T cell receptor (beta chain) was observed many times. This specimen belongs to a study of blood T cells in healthy people across ages. This CDR3 has 13 amino acids. The V end was cut by 3 bases, the J end by 3 bases, with 11 bases between. Germline loops: CDR1 DFQATT, CDR2 SNEGSKA (reference sequence). A sample-barcoded 5' primer and a J-beta primer mix were used in a second PCR of about 7 to 12 cycles. Each CDR3 protein is one row after TCRdb ran MiXCR on the 5' RACE reads. Among around 1,000,000 distinct CDR3 sequences listed, 25% were seen once. These data are also associated with another study on T cells of mothers and their children. That work contributes: The second PCR's M1S primer added sample barcodes and 2-4 random nucleotides. Each mother yielded more than 9 million TCR beta CDR3 reads. Each child yielded a few million reads.

Sequenced material: blood. The chain combines TRBV20-1 with TRBJ2-5; D may be TRBD1 or TRBD2 (5 bases each). The TCR was taken from a girl under 10 years old in good health. The CDR3 protein is CSARGLGEETQYF. The CDR3 coding sequence is TGCAGTGCTAGGGGGCTGGGGGAAGAGACCCAGTACTTC.